A selection of T cell receptor beta chains follows, all from one sample in a study of T-cell memory formation after mild COVID-19. TCRdb recomputed calls from the 5' RACE reads with MiXCR, one row per CDR3 protein. Of about 150,000 distinct CDR3 sequences listed, roughly 28% are singletons. The sequencing sample was made of PBMCs or a T cell subset sorted from them (not recorded which). All receptors derive from an adult woman who had mild COVID-19 (a few samples of this study predate the infection). Cell type and time point are not known. The CDR3 runs from the conserved cysteine through the conserved F or W. Each record gives: clone size, V gene, D gene, J gene, CDR3 DNA, CDR3 protein. A D gene is named only where the DNA matches it firmly. Part of the rows lack a size; the others show once, few, many or a class for expanded clones.

clone_size: .; v_call: TRBV6-2/TRBV6-3; d_call: .; j_call: TRBJ1-1; cdr3_nt: TGTGCCAGCAGTTACCCCCAGGGGATGAACACTGAAGCTTTCTTT; cdr3_aa: CASSYPQGMNTEAFF
clone_size: .; v_call: TRBV9; d_call: .; j_call: TRBJ2-1; cdr3_nt: TGTGCCAGCAGCACCACACCGTCCTACAATGAGCAGTTCTTC; cdr3_aa: CASSTTPSYNEQFF
clone_size: .; v_call: TRBV7-8; d_call: TRBD2; j_call: TRBJ2-2; cdr3_nt: TGTGCCAGCAGCTTACGTTTAGCGGGATCGGGTACCGGGGAGCTGTTTTTT; cdr3_aa: CASSLRLAGSGTGELFF
clone_size: .; v_call: TRBV6-6; d_call: .; j_call: TRBJ1-5; cdr3_nt: TGTGCCAGCAGTTACTCGGAGGGGGGCAGGCAGCCCCAGCATTTT; cdr3_aa: CASSYSEGGRQPQHF
clone_size: .; v_call: TRBV6-2/TRBV6-3; d_call: TRBD1; j_call: TRBJ1-3; cdr3_nt: TGTGCCAGCCGGGACAGCAGAAACTCTGGAAACACCATATATTTT; cdr3_aa: CASRDSRNSGNTIYF
clone_size: .; v_call: TRBV12-3/TRBV12-4; d_call: .; j_call: TRBJ1-4; cdr3_nt: TGTGCCAGCAGTTCCCGGACATATTTGGATGAAAAACTGTTTTTT; cdr3_aa: CASSSRTYLDEKLFF
clone_size: .; v_call: TRBV6-1; d_call: .; j_call: TRBJ2-5; cdr3_nt: TGTGCCAGCTCTGGGGTAGCGGAAACCCAAAAGACCCAGTACTTC; cdr3_aa: CASSGVAETQKTQYF
clone_size: .; v_call: TRBV4-1; d_call: .; j_call: TRBJ2-4; cdr3_nt: TGCGCCAGCAGCCAACTCCGGGGCACAGAGAACATTCAGTACTTC; cdr3_aa: CASSQLRGTENIQYF
clone_size: .; v_call: TRBV12-3/TRBV12-4; d_call: TRBD2; j_call: TRBJ2-5; cdr3_nt: TGTGCCAGCAGTTCCGGGACTAGCGGGAGGGGGGCCCAGTACTTC; cdr3_aa: CASSSGTSGRGAQYF
clone_size: few; v_call: TRBV7-2; d_call: .; j_call: TRBJ1-3; cdr3_nt: TGTGCCAGCAGCGCTGGACCATACTCTGGAAACACCATATATTTT; cdr3_aa: CASSAGPYSGNTIYF
clone_size: .; v_call: TRBV20-1; d_call: .; j_call: TRBJ1-4; cdr3_nt: TGCAGTGCTAGAGATCCGGGGACGGGAAAACTGTTTTTT; cdr3_aa: CSARDPGTGKLFF
clone_size: few; v_call: TRBV4-3; d_call: TRBD2; j_call: TRBJ2-7; cdr3_nt: TGCGCCAGCAGCCCTATAGCGGGAGGGAGCTCCTACGAGCAGTACTTC; cdr3_aa: CASSPIAGGSSYEQYF
clone_size: few; v_call: TRBV12-3/TRBV12-4; d_call: TRBD2; j_call: TRBJ2-3; cdr3_nt: TGTGCCAGCATCTTGAGCGGGAGCGCGACAGATACGCAGTATTTT; cdr3_aa: CASILSGSATDTQYF
clone_size: .; v_call: TRBV6-5; d_call: .; j_call: TRBJ2-5; cdr3_nt: TGTGCCAGCAGTTACTCAAAGGGAGTTTGGGAGACCCAGTACTTC; cdr3_aa: CASSYSKGVWETQYF
clone_size: .; v_call: TRBV10-3; d_call: .; j_call: TRBJ2-3; cdr3_nt: TGTGCCATCAAAAATAGCGGAAACACAGATACGCAGTATTTT; cdr3_aa: CAIKNSGNTDTQYF
clone_size: .; v_call: TRBV7-9; d_call: .; j_call: TRBJ1-2; cdr3_nt: TGTGCCAGCAGCTTAGTCCAGGATACTTATGGCTACACCTTC; cdr3_aa: CASSLVQDTYGYTF
clone_size: few; v_call: TRBV7-9; d_call: TRBD1; j_call: TRBJ2-1; cdr3_nt: TGTGCCAGCAGCCCGCACCAGGGGGTGGGTTACAATGAGCAGTTCTTC; cdr3_aa: CASSPHQGVGYNEQFF
clone_size: .; v_call: TRBV6-5; d_call: .; j_call: TRBJ2-1; cdr3_nt: TGTGCCAGCAGTTCCTCTGGCAATGAGCAGTTCTTC; cdr3_aa: CASSSSGNEQFF
clone_size: few; v_call: TRBV29-1; d_call: .; j_call: TRBJ2-1; cdr3_nt: TGCAGCGTTGTGGCTGATGAGCAGTTCTTC; cdr3_aa: CSVVADEQFF
clone_size: .; v_call: TRBV28; d_call: .; j_call: TRBJ1-2; cdr3_nt: TGTGCCAGCTTGGGCCTCAGGGGCCCTAACTATGGCTACACCTTC; cdr3_aa: CASLGLRGPNYGYTF
clone_size: many; v_call: TRBV12-3/TRBV12-4; d_call: .; j_call: TRBJ2-1; cdr3_nt: TGTGCCAGCAGTTGGAGGGGGAGGTACAATGAGCAGTTCTTC; cdr3_aa: CASSWRGRYNEQFF
clone_size: few; v_call: TRBV5-1; d_call: .; j_call: TRBJ1-4; cdr3_nt: TGCGCCAGCAGCTCTGGCGGTCCCAATGAAAAACTGTTTTTT; cdr3_aa: CASSSGGPNEKLFF
clone_size: .; v_call: TRBV30; d_call: .; j_call: TRBJ2-1; cdr3_nt: TGTGCCCGGAAATCCGGGACTGACTACAATGAGCAGTTCTTC; cdr3_aa: CARKSGTDYNEQFF
clone_size: few; v_call: TRBV11-2; d_call: .; j_call: TRBJ2-7; cdr3_nt: TGTGCCAGCAGCCCCTTCCACAGCGGGCCAACCTACGAGCAGTACTTC; cdr3_aa: CASSPFHSGPTYEQYF
clone_size: .; v_call: TRBV7-7; d_call: .; j_call: TRBJ1-4; cdr3_nt: TGTGCTAGCAGCCGTGGGGATAATGAAAAACTGATTTTT; cdr3_aa: CASSRGDNEKLIF
clone_size: .; v_call: TRBV29-1; d_call: .; j_call: TRBJ2-2; cdr3_nt: TGCAGCGTTGAAGACTCCACCGGGGAGCTGTTTTTT; cdr3_aa: CSVEDSTGELFF
clone_size: .; v_call: TRBV7-8; d_call: .; j_call: TRBJ2-6; cdr3_nt: TGTGCCAGCAGCTTGACGGCCAACTCTGGGGCCAACGTCCTGACTTTC; cdr3_aa: CASSLTANSGANVLTF
clone_size: .; v_call: TRBV24-1; d_call: TRBD2; j_call: TRBJ2-7; cdr3_nt: TGTGCCACCAGTTCTTGGGATAGCGGGACCTACGAGCAGTACTTC; cdr3_aa: CATSSWDSGTYEQYF
clone_size: few; v_call: TRBV12-3/TRBV12-4; d_call: .; j_call: TRBJ2-1; cdr3_nt: TGTGCCTGTGGGGGGATGGTGCAGTTCTTC; cdr3_aa: CACGGMVQFF